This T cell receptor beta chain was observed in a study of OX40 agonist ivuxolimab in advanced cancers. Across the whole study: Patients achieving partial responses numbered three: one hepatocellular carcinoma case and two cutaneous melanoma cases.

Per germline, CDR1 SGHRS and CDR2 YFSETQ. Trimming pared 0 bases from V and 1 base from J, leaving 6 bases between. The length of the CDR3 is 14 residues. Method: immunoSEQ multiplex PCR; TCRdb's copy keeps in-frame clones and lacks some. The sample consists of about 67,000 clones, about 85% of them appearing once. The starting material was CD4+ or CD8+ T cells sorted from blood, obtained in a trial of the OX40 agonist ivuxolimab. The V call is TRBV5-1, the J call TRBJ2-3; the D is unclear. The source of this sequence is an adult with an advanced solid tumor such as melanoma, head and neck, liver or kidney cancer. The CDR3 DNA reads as TGCGCCAGCAGCTTGGCTCGGGGCACAGATACGCAGTATTTT. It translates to CASSLARGTDTQYF.